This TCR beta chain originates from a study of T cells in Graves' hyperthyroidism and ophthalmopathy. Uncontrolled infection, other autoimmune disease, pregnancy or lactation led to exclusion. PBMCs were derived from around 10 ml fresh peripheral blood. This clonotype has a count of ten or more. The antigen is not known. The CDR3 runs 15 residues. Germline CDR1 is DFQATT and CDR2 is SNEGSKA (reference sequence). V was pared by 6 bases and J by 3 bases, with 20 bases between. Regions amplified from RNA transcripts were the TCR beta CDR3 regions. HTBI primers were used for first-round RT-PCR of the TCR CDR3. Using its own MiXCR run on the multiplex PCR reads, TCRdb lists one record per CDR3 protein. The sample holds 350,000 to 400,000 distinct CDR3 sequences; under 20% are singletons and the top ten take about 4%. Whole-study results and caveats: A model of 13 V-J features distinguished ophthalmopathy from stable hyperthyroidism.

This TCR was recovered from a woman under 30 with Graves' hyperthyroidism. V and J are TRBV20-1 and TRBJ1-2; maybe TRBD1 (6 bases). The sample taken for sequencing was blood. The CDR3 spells CSADRRTDSYYGYTF. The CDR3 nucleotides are TGCAGTGCCGACAGGCGGACGGACTCATACTATGGCTACACCTTC.